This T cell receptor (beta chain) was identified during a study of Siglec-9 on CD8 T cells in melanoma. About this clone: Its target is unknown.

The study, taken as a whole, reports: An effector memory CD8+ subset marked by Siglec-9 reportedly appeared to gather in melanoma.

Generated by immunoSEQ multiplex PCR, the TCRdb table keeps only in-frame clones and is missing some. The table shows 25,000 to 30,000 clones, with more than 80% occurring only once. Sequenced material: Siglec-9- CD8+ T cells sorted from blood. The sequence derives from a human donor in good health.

The CDR3: CASRVAGENIQYF. The CDR3 coding sequence is TGTGCCAGCAGGGTAGCGGGAGAGAACATTCAGTACTTC. The V and J genes are TRBV6-5 and TRBJ2-4; 9 nucleotides line up with TRBD2. Germline V CDR1 and CDR2: MNHEY, SVGAGI. The CDR3 spans 13 residues. V shed 6 bases and J 7 bases; nucleotides not matched to a gene: 4.